The rows below give T cell receptor beta chains drawn from one sample of a study of blood T cell repertoires in COVID-19. The table came from immunoSEQ multiplex PCR; TCRdb's copy has only in-frame clones and leaves some out. The top ten hold 10% to 15% of the sample, which has about 440,000 clones, around 88% seen once. What was sequenced was peripheral blood. The receptors were sampled from a woman aged 45-60 years with COVID-19, enrolled during active disease. Each CDR3 is given with its conserved first and last residue. The D gene is left open where the match is weak. Not every row has a clone size; where given, it reads once, few, many or a size class.

NA | TRBJ1-1 | TRBV12-1 | NA | TGTGCCAGCAGCTTTGACAGCCGGAACACTGAAGCTTTCTTT | CASSFDSRNTEAFF
NA | TRBJ1-5 | TRBV19 | NA | TGTGCCAGTAGTATAGCGTTCGGTGGCAATCAGCCCCAGCATTTT | CASSIAFGGNQPQHF
few | TRBJ1-5 | TRBV7-2 | TRBD1 | TGTGCCAGCAGCAGACAGGGAGGTCAGCCCCAGCATTTT | CASSRQGGQPQHF
NA | TRBJ1-6 | TRBV18 | TRBD1 | TGTGCCAGCTCTCCACGACAGGGGCCTTATAATTCACCCCTCCACTTT | CASSPRQGPYNSPLHF
NA | TRBJ1-1 | TRBV15 | TRBD1 | TGTGCCACCAGCAGCCCCCCGACAGGGGCAGAAACTGAAGCTTTCTTT | CATSSPPTGAETEAFF
NA | TRBJ1-5 | TRBV6-6 | TRBD1 | TGTGCCAGCACTCCTCAGGGGGCCCAGCCCCAGCATTTT | CASTPQGAQPQHF
NA | TRBJ2-1 | TRBV5-1 | TRBD2 | TGCGCCAGCAGCTCCACTGACGGGGGGGTTTTAAATGAGCAGTTCTTC | CASSSTDGGVLNEQFF
NA | TRBJ2-1 | TRBV3-1/TRBV3-2 | NA | TGTGCCAGCAGCCTGAGGGTGGGCTCCTACAATGAGCAGTTCTTC | CASSLRVGSYNEQFF
NA | TRBJ1-2 | TRBV6-5 | NA | TGTGCCAGCAGTTACTCCTTTGGGCGGGAGGGCTACACCTTC | CASSYSFGREGYTF
NA | TRBJ2-7 | TRBV15 | NA | TGTGCCACCTGTCAGCAGGGGTCCTACGAGCAGTACTTC | CATCQQGSYEQYF
few | TRBJ1-6 | TRBV12-5 | NA | TGTGCTAGTGGTCCCACGGGAACGGGACCCCTCCACTTT | CASGPTGTGPLHF
NA | TRBJ2-2 | TRBV7-9 | NA | TGTGCCAGCAGGGGCAGGGCCGGGGAGCTGTTTTTT | CASRGRAGELFF
NA | TRBJ2-1 | TRBV7-2 | TRBD2 | TGTGCCAGCAGCTTAAACGGGGGGAACAATGAGCAGTTCTTC | CASSLNGGNNEQFF